The 23 T cell receptor beta chains reported below all come from one sample, sequenced in a study of Ad26.COV2.S vaccination and SARS-CoV-2 variants. Noted treatment: some 20 received Ad26.COV2.S at low or high dose, single or two shots; several received placebo; per-sample allocation not given. Sampling was performed 63 days after the first vaccine or placebo injection. Assay: immunoSEQ multiplex PCR; the TCRdb copy retains only in-frame clones and omits some. This table holds roughly 460,000 clones, 70% to 90% found once. Sequencing was performed on peripheral blood, taken in a trial of Ad26.COV2.S vaccine versus placebo. Every receptor here comes from a person between 18 and 60 years old who received the Ad26.COV2.S COVID-19 vaccine or a placebo.

V is TRBV6-6 and J is TRBJ2-1, with TRBD2 identical over 11 bases. The CDR3 runs to 17 residues. The junction had 7 bases not matched to a gene; V was cut back by 5 bases and J by 1 base. CDR1 and CDR2 from the germline V gene are MNHNY and SVGAGI (reference sequence). CDR3 DNA sequence: TGTGCCAGCAGTCCCCATAGCGGGAGGGGGTCCTACAATGAGCAGTTCTTC. It translates to CASSPHSGRGSYNEQFF.

Only one count was recorded for this clone. The chain combines TRBV18 with TRBJ2-5; 10 nucleotides align to TRBD2. The germline CDR1 and CDR2 sequences are KGHSH and LQKENI. The CDR3 is 18 amino acids. V shed 3 bases, J shed 0 bases, and the junction held 10 bases outside the gene matches. The CDR3 reads CASSPILGLARDQETQYF. CDR3 coding DNA: TGTGCCAGCTCACCGATACTGGGACTAGCGCGCGACCAAGAGACCCAGTACTTC.

V gene TRBV11-3 combines with J gene TRBJ2-5; 7 bases map to TRBD2. The germline V gene has CDR1 SGHNT and CDR2 YENEEA. Losses at the gene ends were 5 bases for V and 2 bases for J; bases not matched to a gene: 2. The CDR3 length is 13 residues. In nucleotides, the CDR3 is TGTGCCAGCAGCACGGGACTACAAGAGACCCAGTACTTC. Its protein is CASSTGLQETQYF.

This clone was observed a few times. The chain recombines TRBV6-5 with TRBJ1-2; D gene ambiguous. Germline V gene data show CDR1 as MNHEY and CDR2 as SVGAGI. V gave up 5 bases and J gave up 0 bases, with 7 bases separating them. CDR3 length: 13 amino acids. The CDR3 is CASSTVSNYGYTF. In DNA, the CDR3 is TGTGCCAGCAGTACAGTCTCTAACTATGGCTACACCTTC.

This chain connects TRBV30 to TRBJ2-4; D call uncertain. The germline V gene encodes CDR1 GTSNPN and CDR2 SVGIG (reference sequence). Between the trimmed V and J ends, which lost 1 base and 0 bases, there was a span of 7 bases. This CDR3 comprises 14 residues. CDR3 residues: CAWSADLAKNIQYF. CDR3 nucleotide sequence: TGTGCCTGGAGTGCCGATTTAGCCAAAAACATTCAGTACTTC.

The CDR3 region is CASSRDRVGSIQYF. CDR3 nucleotide sequence: TGTGCCAGCTCACGGGACAGGGTGGGCTCCATTCAGTACTTC. V gene TRBV18 combines with J gene TRBJ2-4; 9 bases map to TRBD1. The CDR3 covers 14 residues. The J segment lost 9 bases and the V segment lost 4 bases, leaving 7 bases of the junction unmatched. The germline gives CDR1 KGHSH, CDR2 LQKENI.

This chain connects TRBV2 to TRBJ2-1; no reliable D call. In germline, CDR1 is SNHLY, CDR2 FYNNEI. This CDR3 is 11 amino acids long. The ends were cut back, 5 bases at V and 5 bases at J, with 4 bases in the middle. The DNA of the CDR3 is TGTGCCAGCAGTCCCAACAATGAGCAGTTCTTC. It encodes CASSPNNEQFF.

There are a few counts of this clone. The V and J genes are TRBV6-5 and TRBJ1-3; no clear D gene. Germline V CDR1 and CDR2: MNHEY, SVGAGI. This CDR3 is 16 amino acids long. V was cut by 2 bases and J by 0 bases, with 11 bases left in between. This CDR3 is CASSYGPGGSGNTIYF. CDR3 sequence (DNA): TGTGCCAGCAGTTACGGACCGGGCGGCTCTGGAAACACCATATATTTT.

The chain uses TRBV10-3 and TRBJ1-1; 7 nucleotides match TRBD1. Per germline, CDR1 ENHRY and CDR2 SYGVKD. The ends lost 8 bases at V and 5 bases at J; junction bases unmatched: 5. The CDR3 is 12 amino acids. The CDR3: CAIAQGGTEAFF. CDR3 bases: TGTGCCATCGCCCAGGGGGGGACTGAAGCTTTCTTT.

The genes are TRBV27 and TRBJ2-7; no reliable D call. The CDR3 spans 14 residues. The germline CDR1 and CDR2 sequences are MNHEY and SMNVEV (reference sequence). V was clipped by 3 bases and J by 4 bases, with 13 bases between them. This CDR3 reads CASSLRPPLYEQYF. For the CDR3, the DNA is TGTGCCAGCAGTTTGCGGCCGCCCCTTTACGAGCAGTACTTC.

The table lists this clone with a count of one. V gene TRBV18 combines with J gene TRBJ1-2; D is undetermined. The CDR3 has 15 amino acids. Trimming removed 0 bases at V and 2 bases at J, with 10 bases between. The germline CDR1 and CDR2 sequences are KGHSH and LQKENI. The chain's CDR3 is CASSPPLTGNYGYTF. The CDR3 DNA follows: TGTGCCAGCTCACCACCGTTAACGGGGAACTATGGCTACACCTTC. The variable domain in full, with the rest retrieved from reference TRBV18 and TRBJ1-2, is NAGVMQNPRHLVRRRGQEARLRCSPMKGHSHVYWYRQLPEEGLKFMVYLQKENIIDESGMPKERFSAEFPKEGPSILRIQQVVRGDSAAYFCASSPPLTGNYGYTFGSGTRLTVV.

The V call is TRBV5-1, the J call TRBJ2-1; 13 bases line up with TRBD2. V lost 4 bases and J lost 3; bases outside the gene matches: 13. Germline loops: CDR1 SGHRS, CDR2 YFSETQ. The CDR3 has 19 residues. The CDR3 DNA sequence: TGCGCCAGCAGCCGGGGGGCACTAGCGGGAGGGTTTGACTACAATGAGCAGTTCTTC. As protein: CASSRGALAGGFDYNEQFF.

The rearrangement joins TRBV7-9 to TRBJ1-2; D is possibly TRBD1 (5 bases). Germline-derived CDR1 and CDR2 are SEHNR and FQNEAQ (reference sequence). Trimming pared 3 bases from V and 8 bases from J, leaving 22 bases between. The CDR3 is 16 amino acids. CDR3 in amino acids: CASSFGLTGGEDGYTF. The CDR3 nucleotides read TGTGCCAGCAGCTTTGGCCTCACAGGAGGGGAGGACGGCTACACCTTC. Supplemented by reference TRBV7-9 and TRBJ1-2, the full variable domain reads DTGVSQNPRHKITKRGQNVTFRCDPISEHNRLYWYRQTLGQGPEFLTYFQNEAQLEKSRLLSDRFSAERPKGSFSTLEIQRTEQGDSAMYLCASSFGLTGGEDGYTFGSGTRLTVV.

V is TRBV5-1 and J is TRBJ2-7; 11 bases are a match to TRBD2. Germline CDR1 and CDR2: SGHRS and YFSETQ. The CDR3 consists of 15 residues. V gave up 0 bases and J gave up 7 bases; unmatched junction bases: 6. The CDR3: CASSLEASGRWEQYF. DNA for the CDR3: TGCGCCAGCAGCTTGGAGGCTAGCGGGAGGTGGGAGCAGTACTTC.

This chain uses TRBV7-8 with TRBJ1-2; D is perhaps TRBD1 (6 bases). Between the trimmed V and J ends, which lost 4 bases and 8 bases, there was a span of 20 bases. Germline V gene data show CDR1 as SGHVS and CDR2 as FQNEAQ. There are 15 residues in the CDR3. CDR3 sequence: CASSSAGEGSSGYTF. The CDR3 DNA follows: TGTGCCAGCAGCTCGGCAGGGGAAGGGTCGAGCGGCTACACCTTC.

This clone was observed a handful of times. Other DNA sequences from this sample encode an identical CDR3 as well. The chain has TRBV18 and TRBJ1-5, with a tentative D call TRBD1 (5 bases). This CDR3 is 14 amino acids long. V lost 2 bases and J 0 bases, leaving 5 bases between the germline ends. CDR1 and CDR2 (germline): KGHSH, LQKENI. The CDR3 sequence is CASSPGHSNQPQHF. DNA for the CDR3: TGTGCCAGCTCACCAGGACATAGCAATCAGCCCCAGCATTTT.

CDR3 sequence: CASSLFEGLGAFF. CDR3 in DNA: TGTGCCAGCAGCTTATTTGAGGGTTTGGGCGCTTTCTTT. J is TRBJ1-1 and V is TRBV7-2, with D unclear. The ends were cut back, 2 bases at V and 11 bases at J, with 15 bases in the middle. The length of the CDR3 is 13 residues. Germline CDR1 reads SGHTA; CDR2 reads FQGNSA. Drawing the rest from reference TRBV7-2 and TRBJ1-1, the complete variable domain is GAGVSQSPSNKVTEKGKDVELRCDPISGHTALYWYRQSLGQGLEFLIYFQGNSAPDKSGLPSDRFSAERTGGSVSTLTIQRTQQEDSAVYLCASSLFEGLGAFFGQGTRLTVV.

This clone appeared a single time. The genes are TRBV6-6 and TRBJ2-2, with D unclear. Looked up from germline, CDR1 is MNHNY and CDR2 is SVGAGI (reference sequence). There are 13 residues in the CDR3. V shed 4 bases and J shed 1 base, with 4 bases lying between them. This chain's CDR3 is CASSWGNTGELFF. In nucleotides, the CDR3 is TGTGCCAGCAGTTGGGGGAACACCGGGGAGCTGTTTTTT.

This chain connects TRBV7-2 to TRBJ2-3, with a tentative D call TRBD2 (6 bases). V lost 5 bases and J lost 0, with 15 bases in between. The CDR3 loop spans 16 amino acids. Germline V lookup: CDR1 SGHTA, CDR2 FQGNSA. The CDR3 coding sequence is TGTGCCAGCAGCCCCGAGGACTACCCTAGCACAGATACGCAGTATTTT. It codes for CASSPEDYPSTDTQYF.

Concerning this clone itself: This sample also contains other DNA sequences that code for the same CDR3. V is TRBV7-2 and J is TRBJ1-5; D remains unclear. The CDR3 spans 16 residues. Germline V gives CDR1 SGHTA, CDR2 FQGNSA. V gave up 1 base and J gave up 1 base, with 11 bases separating them. The CDR3 loop reads CASSLGGWSSNQPQHF. CDR3 nucleotides: TGTGCCAGCAGCTTAGGAGGGTGGTCGAGCAATCAGCCCCAGCATTTT.

This chain links TRBV19 with TRBJ1-6, with 7 bases lining up with TRBD1. Germline V gene data show CDR1 as LNHDA and CDR2 as SQIVND (reference sequence). The trim removed 7 bases at V and 7 bases at J, leaving 13 bases unmatched. This CDR3 region has 16 residues. The CDR3 loop is CASTSTRDRLNSPLHF. The CDR3, as DNA: TGTGCCAGTACCTCTACCCGGGACAGACTCAATTCACCCCTCCACTTT.

This chain uses TRBV28 with TRBJ1-2; D may be TRBD1 (5 bases). CDR1 and CDR2 (germline): MDHEN, SYDVKM. This CDR3 spans 15 amino acids. V was clipped by 5 bases and J by 7 bases, with 20 bases between them. CDR3 bases: TGTGCCAGCAGTCCACTAAGGGGTCAGTTCTCTGGCTACACCTTC. Its protein is CASSPLRGQFSGYTF.

The chain couples TRBV24-1 to TRBJ2-2, with unresolved D. V lost 1 base to trimming and J lost 3 bases, with 8 bases between them. The CDR3 has 15 residues. CDR1 is KGHDR, CDR2 SFDVKD, per germline. CDR3: CATSDFDGYTGELFF. The CDR3 DNA sequence: TGTGCCACCAGTGATTTTGACGGGTACACCGGGGAGCTGTTTTTT.